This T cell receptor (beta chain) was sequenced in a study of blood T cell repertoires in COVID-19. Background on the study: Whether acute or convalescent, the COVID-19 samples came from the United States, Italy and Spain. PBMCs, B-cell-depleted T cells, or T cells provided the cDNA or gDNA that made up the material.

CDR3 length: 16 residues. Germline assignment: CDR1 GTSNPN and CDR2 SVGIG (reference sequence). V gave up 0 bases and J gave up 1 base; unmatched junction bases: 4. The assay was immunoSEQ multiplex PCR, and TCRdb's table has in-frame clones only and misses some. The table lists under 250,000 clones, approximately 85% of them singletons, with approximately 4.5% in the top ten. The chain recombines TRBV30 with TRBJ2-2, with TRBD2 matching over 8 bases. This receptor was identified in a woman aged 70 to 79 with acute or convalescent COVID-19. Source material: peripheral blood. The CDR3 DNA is TGTGCCTGGAGTGTACGCCTAGCGGGGAACACCGGGGAGCTGTTTTTT. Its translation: CAWSVRLAGNTGELFF. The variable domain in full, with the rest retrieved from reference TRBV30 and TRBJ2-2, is SQTIHQWPATLVQPVGSPLSLECTVEGTSNPNLYWYRQAAGRGLQLLFYSVGIGQISSEVPQNLSASRPQDRQFILSSKKLLLSDSGFYLCAWSVRLAGNTGELFFGEGSRLTVL.